The 25 T cell receptor beta chains in this list originate from one sample, sequenced in a study of cytomegalovirus exposure and HLA in healthy donors. The PCR made use of 60 Vbeta and 13 Jbeta primers. The repertoire was sequenced with immunoSEQ multiplex PCR; TCRdb's copy has only in-frame clones and lacks some. In the table there are 280,000 or so clones, 70% to 90% of which are singletons. Input material: PBMCs. Every receptor here comes from a woman under 30 in good health and CMV-seronegative.

The DNA of the CDR3 is TGTGCCAGCGCGGCGTCTAGCGGGTACAATGAGCAGTTCTTC. Translation: CASAASSGYNEQFF. The chain employs TRBV11-3 and TRBJ2-1; 8 bases agree with TRBD2. This CDR3 is 14 amino acids long. The V and J ends lost 8 bases and 4 bases, in that order; junction bases with no gene match: 7. The germline gives CDR1 SGHNT, CDR2 YENEEA.

The chain couples TRBV5-1 to TRBJ1-2, with D uncertain. Looked up from germline, CDR1 is SGHRS and CDR2 is YFSETQ. The V end was cut by 1 base, the J end by 5 bases, with 15 bases between. This CDR3 comprises 15 residues. The DNA for the CDR3 is TGCGCCAGCAGCTTGTACCCCCCGTCGCAGTATGGCTACACCTTC. It codes for CASSLYPPSQYGYTF.

The chain links TRBV6-1 to TRBJ1-2, with 8 bases lining up with TRBD1. J gave up 8 bases and V 3 bases, and 5 bases lay outside the gene matches. The CDR3 is 13 amino acids. Germline V gene lookup returns CDR1 MNHNS and CDR2 SASEGT. The CDR3 reads CASSEGRGLGYTF. The CDR3 coding sequence is TGTGCCAGCAGTGAGGGCAGGGGGCTGGGCTACACCTTC.

The DNA for the CDR3 is TGTGCTAGTGGTGTCAGGGGGCTGGCTAACTATGGCTACACCTTC. Translated, it gives CASGVRGLANYGYTF. V is TRBV12-5 and J is TRBJ1-2, with TRBD1 matching 8 bases. The CDR3 contains 15 residues. V lost 5 bases and J lost 0; bases outside the gene matches: 5. CDR1 LGHNT and CDR2 FRNRAP come from the germline V gene.

The genes are TRBV5-1 and TRBJ2-5, with TRBD2 identical over 15 bases. This CDR3 spans 18 amino acids. With 4 bases clipped from V and 0 bases from J, the junction kept 7 bases outside the gene matches. Germline V CDR1 and CDR2: SGHRS, YFSETQ. As DNA, the CDR3 is TGCGCCAGCAGCCTGGGGACTAGCGGGGGGTGGTACCAAGAGACCCAGTACTTC. Encoded protein: CASSLGTSGGWYQETQYF.

The gene calls are TRBV28 and TRBJ2-7; 11 bases match TRBD2. The CDR3 contains 14 residues. V shed 6 bases, J shed 6 bases, and the junction held 7 bases outside the gene matches. From germline, CDR1 is MDHEN and CDR2 SYDVKM. The CDR3, as DNA: TGTGCCAGCAGCTCTAGCGGGGGGTTCGGCGAGCAGTACTTC. It encodes CASSSSGGFGEQYF.

This chain links TRBV5-1 with TRBJ2-7; tentative D call: TRBD2 (5 bases). The CDR3 is made up of 16 amino acids. From germline, CDR1 is SGHRS and CDR2 YFSETQ. Trimming pared 0 bases from V and 2 bases from J, leaving 15 bases between. The CDR3 coding sequence is TGCGCCAGCAGCTTGGGAGGAGGACGGACCCCCTACGAGCAGTACTTC. Its protein product is CASSLGGGRTPYEQYF.

V is TRBV2 and J is TRBJ2-2; D remains ambiguous. The V gene lost 5 bases and the J gene lost 7 bases, with 11 bases spanning the gap. Germline CDR1 and CDR2: SNHLY and FYNNEI. The CDR3 is 13 residues long. The CDR3: CASSPSGDGELFF. The CDR3 region has the DNA TGTGCCAGCAGTCCCTCCGGAGACGGGGAGCTGTTTTTT.

The gene calls are TRBV7-9 and TRBJ2-7; D not resolved. The CDR3 is 14 residues long. Trimming pared 1 base from V and 5 bases from J, leaving 12 bases between. Germline V gives CDR1 SEHNR, CDR2 FQNEAQ (reference sequence). CDR3 in amino acids: CASSLDGGRNEQYF. In DNA form, the CDR3 reads TGTGCCAGCAGCTTAGATGGCGGTCGGAACGAGCAGTACTTC.

This sequence joins TRBV2 and TRBJ2-7, with 8 bases fitting TRBD1. Germline lookup yields CDR1 SNHLY and CDR2 FYNNEI. The CDR3 extends over 14 amino acids. Germline trimming cut 7 bases from V and 6 bases from J; bases unmatched to any gene: 11. The CDR3 nucleotides read TGTGCCAGCAATCCGGGACAGGAGGGAAGCGAGCAGTACTTC. This translates into CASNPGQEGSEQYF.

The rearrangement uses TRBV2 and TRBJ1-3, with TRBD1 as a possible D gene (6 bases). The CDR3 sequence is 16 residues long. Trimming cost V 6 bases and J 0 bases, with 15 bases left between them. Per germline, CDR1 SNHLY and CDR2 FYNNEI. The DNA of the CDR3 is TGTGCCAGCAGCGCGGGGGGGGCCATCTCTGGAAACACCATATATTTT. Its protein is CASSAGGAISGNTIYF.

V is TRBV2 and J is TRBJ2-5; D is perhaps TRBD1 (5 bases). The closer fit of TRBJ2-7 to the DNA end suggests the J call may be wrong. This CDR3 comprises 13 residues. CDR1 and CDR2 from the germline V gene are SNHLY and FYNNEI. The CDR3, as DNA: TGTGCCAGCAGTGGAAGGGGTTTGACCGAGCAGTACTTC. Encoded protein: CASSGRGLTEQYF.

The V gene is TRBV4-2, the J gene TRBJ2-1; D may be TRBD1 (6 bases). This CDR3 region has 14 residues. The V and J ends lost 2 bases and 8 bases respectively, with 13 bases between them. Per germline, CDR1 LGHNA and CDR2 YNFKEQ. In DNA, the CDR3 is TGTGCCAGCAGCCAATCTTGGGGGCAGGATGAGCAGTTCTTC. It specifies CASSQSWGQDEQFF.

The chain carries TRBV11-1 and TRBJ1-1, with D perhaps matching TRBD1 (5 bases). This CDR3 is built from 13 residues. V lost 5 bases to trimming and J lost 4 bases, with 11 bases between them. Germline V gene sequence: CDR1 SGHAT, CDR2 FQDESV (reference sequence). CDR3 bases: TGTGCCAGCAGCAGTCAGGGTGGCACTGAAGCTTTCTTT. It yields the protein CASSSQGGTEAFF.

The DNA of the CDR3 is TGTGCCAGCAATAGGGAGAGTTCTCCCAATTCACCCCTCCACTTT. The encoded protein is CASNRESSPNSPLHF. The chain couples TRBV2 to TRBJ1-6, with D unresolved. Trimming took off 7 bases at V and 7 bases at J, with 17 bases between the two ends. The CDR3 sequence is 15 residues long. Per the germline V gene, CDR1 is SNHLY and CDR2 is FYNNEI. The complete variable domain, with remaining parts taken from reference TRBV2 and TRBJ1-6, reads EPEVTQTPSHQVTQMGQEVILRCVPISNHLYFYWYRQILGQKVEFLVSFYNNEISEKSEIFDDQFSVERPDGSNFTLKIRSTKLEDSAMYFCASNRESSPNSPLHFGNGTRLTVT.

This clone was counted a few times. The J gene is TRBJ1-5, the V gene TRBV6-1; tentatively, D is TRBD1 (5 bases). Germline V gene lookup returns CDR1 MNHNS and CDR2 SASEGT. This CDR3 region has 14 residues. The V end was cut by 6 bases, the J end by 5 bases, with 14 bases between. The CDR3 nucleotides read TGTGCCAGCAGGTCAGGGCAGGGCGATCAGCCCCAGCATTTT. Its translation is CASRSGQGDQPQHF.

The chain has TRBV12-5 and TRBJ2-5; TRBD2 matches 11 bases. The J call may be mistaken, given a closer DNA end match to TRBJ2-7. CDR1 and CDR2 from the germline V gene are LGHNT and FRNRAP. The CDR3 runs 18 residues. CDR3 in amino acids: CASGLPLTSGDFSYEQYF. CDR3 nucleotide sequence: TGTGCTAGTGGTTTGCCCCTGACTAGCGGGGACTTCTCCTACGAGCAGTACTTC.

The chain combines TRBV19 with TRBJ1-6; a weak D match, TRBD1 (5 bases). Germline loops: CDR1 LNHDA, CDR2 SQIVND (reference sequence). V lost 5 bases and J 10 bases, leaving 15 bases between the germline ends. This CDR3 has 14 amino acids. For the CDR3, the DNA is TGTGCCAGTAGTCCCCGCGGGGGGTCCTCACCCCTCCACTTT. Translation: CASSPRGGSSPLHF.

The genes are TRBV18 and TRBJ2-4; no clear D. The V end lost 3 bases, the J end lost 0 bases, and 15 bases lay between the germline ends. CDR1 is KGHSH, CDR2 LQKENI, per germline. The CDR3 is made up of 17 amino acids. The CDR3, as DNA: TGTGCCAGCTCACCTTGGGCCATGAGAGCAGCCAAAAACATTCAGTACTTC. Encoded protein: CASSPWAMRAAKNIQYF.

The chain is built from TRBV29-1 and TRBJ2-1; TRBD2 matches at 8 bases. This CDR3 comprises 17 residues. Per germline, CDR1 SQVTM and CDR2 ANQGSEA. J was trimmed by 8 bases and V by 8 bases; bases with no gene match: 23. Written as DNA, the CDR3 is TGCAGCACCCGCCCTCCTCCGGGACTAGGGGGTGAACATGAGCAGTTCTTC. Encoded protein: CSTRPPPGLGGEHEQFF.

Comment on this clone: The germline gene is not matched at one end of the junction; a read error may be the cause. The gene calls are TRBV29-1 and TRBJ2-7; 9 bases map to TRBD1. Germline V lookup: CDR1 SQVTM, CDR2 ANQGSEA. There are 13 residues in the CDR3. The CDR3 nucleotides are TGCAGCGCTGAAAGACAGGGGGGTTACGAGCAGTACTTC. Translated, it gives CSAERQGGYEQYF.

V and J are TRBV2 and TRBJ2-1; possibly TRBD2 for D (6 bases). There are 17 residues in the CDR3. The V and J ends lost 5 bases and 2 bases respectively, with 19 bases between them. Germline CDR1 SNHLY, CDR2 FYNNEI. CDR3 coding DNA: TGTGCCAGCAGTCGGCCAACGGACTATACCACCTACAATGAGCAGTTCTTC. Encoded protein: CASSRPTDYTTYNEQFF.

This chain uses TRBV5-6 with TRBJ2-1, with D uncertain. V dropped 0 bases and J dropped 1 base, with 8 bases sitting between them. Looked up from germline, CDR1 is SGHDT and CDR2 is YYEEEE. There are 15 residues in the CDR3. The CDR3 DNA follows: TGTGCCAGCAGCTTGGCGTCAACTTCCTACAATGAGCAGTTCTTC. This encodes CASSLASTSYNEQFF. The full variable domain, completed using reference TRBV5-6 and TRBJ2-1, is DAGVTQSPTHLIKTRGQQVTLRCSPKSGHDTVSWYQQALGQGPQFIFQYYEEEERQRGNFPDRFSGHQFPNYSSELNVNALLLGDSALYLCASSLASTSYNEQFFGPGTRLTVL.

The V and J genes are TRBV6-6 and TRBJ2-5; unclear D gene. TRBJ2-7 explains the end of the DNA better; the J call may be wrong. Germline V gene sequence: CDR1 MNHNY, CDR2 SVGAGI (reference sequence). CDR3 size: 14 residues. The CDR3 DNA sequence: TGTGCCAGCAGTCCGTATACCGGGTCCTACGAGCAGTACTTC. It codes for CASSPYTGSYEQYF.

The rearrangement uses TRBV5-6 and TRBJ1-6; D is unclear. Trimming removed 3 bases at V and 6 bases at J, with 4 bases between. Germline V lookup: CDR1 SGHDT, CDR2 YYEEEE. The CDR3 covers 12 residues. Written as DNA, the CDR3 is TGTGCCAGCAGCTCCCTTAATTCACCCCTCCACTTT. It yields the protein CASSSLNSPLHF.